Below are 28 T cell receptor beta chains sequenced from a single sample in a study of shared clonotypes between healthy human individuals. Sequencing used immunoSEQ multiplex PCR; TCRdb keeps in-frame clones, though not all of them. The data show approximately 720,000 clones, around 72% seen once. The material sequenced was memory CD4+ T cells sorted from blood. Subset here: CD45RA-negative fraction. The source of these receptors is a woman under 40 in good health.

This clone occurred a few times. The V gene is TRBV6-5, the J gene TRBJ2-1; TRBD2 matches at 7 bases. Germline CDR1 is MNHEY and CDR2 is SVGAGI. The V gene end was trimmed by 4 bases and the J gene end by 4 bases; junction bases not matched to a gene: 4. This CDR3 comprises 14 residues. The CDR3: CASSSGLVYNEQFF. The CDR3 DNA reads TGTGCCAGCAGTTCTGGACTAGTTTACAATGAGCAGTTCTTC.

This chain connects TRBV6-5 to TRBJ2-3, with D uncertain. V gave up 5 bases and J gave up 2 bases, with 5 bases separating them. This CDR3 contains 12 residues. Germline CDR1 and CDR2: MNHEY and SVGAGI. For the CDR3, the DNA is TGTGCCAGCAGTGGCACCACAGATACGCAGTATTTT. Translation: CASSGTTDTQYF.

This rearrangement joins TRBV7-8 to TRBJ2-5; a possible D gene is TRBD1 (5 bases). Trimming shortened V by 1 base and J by 9 bases, and 24 bases separated the two germline ends. The CDR3 length is 17 residues. Germline CDR1 is SGHVS and CDR2 is FQNEAQ. The chain's CDR3 is CASSLVWVPGNRVPQYF. CDR3 DNA: TGTGCCAGCAGCTTAGTATGGGTGCCAGGGAACCGAGTACCCCAGTACTTC.

The sample holds a few counts of this clone. This sequence joins TRBV5-1 and TRBJ2-3; D is undetermined. This CDR3 spans 15 amino acids. The V end lost 4 bases, the J end lost 0 bases, and 12 bases lay between the germline ends. Germline V gene sequence: CDR1 SGHRS, CDR2 YFSETQ. In DNA form, the CDR3 reads TGCGCCAGCAGCGAGTCCAGACCTAGCACAGATACGCAGTATTTT. As protein: CASSESRPSTDTQYF.

The V call is TRBV28, the J call TRBJ1-5, with TRBD1 as a possible D gene (5 bases). The CDR3 sequence is 16 residues long. Germline V gives CDR1 MDHEN, CDR2 SYDVKM. V lost 5 bases, J lost 2 bases, and 16 bases lay in between. CDR3: CASSPTGGSGNQPQHF. CDR3 DNA: TGTGCCAGCAGTCCCACGGGGGGTAGTGGCAATCAGCCCCAGCATTTT.

The chain has TRBV2 and TRBJ1-2; 8 bases map to TRBD1. The CDR3 sequence is 13 residues long. After removal of 6 bases from V and 5 bases from J, the junction contained 5 bases not matched to a gene. CDR1 is SNHLY and CDR2 is FYNNEI in the germline V gene. The chain's CDR3 is CASRGQGTYGYTF. CDR3 bases: TGTGCCAGCAGAGGACAGGGTACTTATGGCTACACCTTC.

This chain joins TRBV28 and TRBJ2-7; D is perhaps TRBD2 (6 bases). Germline V gene lookup returns CDR1 MDHEN and CDR2 SYDVKM. Deletions cut 8 bases from V and 3 bases from J, with 17 bases between. The CDR3 extends over 14 amino acids. CDR3 in DNA: TGTGCCAGCCGCCCAACGGGAGTTGACTACGAGCAGTACTTC. It translates to CASRPTGVDYEQYF.

The rearrangement joins TRBV25-1 to TRBJ1-2, with a tentative D call TRBD1 (6 bases). Germline CDR1 and CDR2: MGHDK and SYGVNS. The CDR3 spans 11 residues. V was shortened by 7 bases and J by 7 bases, with 10 bases between the two germline ends. The CDR3 reads CASMGAFGYTF. CDR3 in DNA: TGTGCCAGCATGGGGGCATTTGGCTACACCTTC.

The chain couples TRBV9 to TRBJ2-7; 7 nucleotides match TRBD1. The CDR3 is 14 residues long. V lost 0 bases and J lost 4; bases outside the gene matches: 4. CDR1 and CDR2 from the germline V gene are SGDLS and YYNGEE. Here the CDR3 DNA reads TGTGCCAGCAGCGTAGGACAGGGTGAATACGAGCAGTACTTC. Its protein product is CASSVGQGEYEQYF.

As for this clone: Other DNA sequences in this sample translate to the same CDR3. This rearrangement joins TRBV28 to TRBJ1-1; D is perhaps TRBD1 (6 bases). Trimming shortened V by 5 bases and J by 2 bases, and 15 bases separated the two germline ends. This CDR3 is built from 15 residues. CDR1 and CDR2 from the germline V gene are MDHEN and SYDVKM. The CDR3 DNA sequence: TGTGCCAGCAGTGCCCCTGGGGGGGCTAACACTGAAGCTTTCTTT. Its translation: CASSAPGGANTEAFF.

As for this clone: The junction departs from germline at one end; a sequencing error may be responsible. The chain recombines TRBV7-2 with TRBJ2-1, with 8 bases identical to TRBD1. CDR1 and CDR2 (germline): SGHTA, FQGNSA. CDR3 length equals 15 residues. As DNA, the CDR3 is TGTGCCAGCAGCCTAGCAGGACAGGGCTACAATGAGCAGTTCTTC. The encoded protein is CASSLAGQGYNEQFF. Based on the CDR3 plus reference TRBV7-2 and TRBJ2-1, the full variable domain is GAGVSQSPSNKVTEKGKDVELRCDPISGHTALYWYRQSLGQGLEFLIYFQGNSAPDKSGLPSDRFSAERTGGSVSTLTIQRTQQEDSAVYLCASSLAGQGYNEQFFGPGTRLTVL.

The chain joins TRBV25-1 to TRBJ2-1, with TRBD1 matching over 8 bases. CDR3 length: 17 residues. Losses at the gene ends were 4 bases for V and 1 base for J; bases not matched to a gene: 9. Germline loops: CDR1 MGHDK, CDR2 SYGVNS. CDR3 DNA: TGTGCCAGCAGTGGACCCAGGGGGCGGAAATCCTACAATGAGCAGTTCTTC. Its translation is CASSGPRGRKSYNEQFF.

V usage is TRBV19 and J usage is TRBJ2-3; 10 nucleotides align to TRBD1. With 3 bases clipped from V and 3 bases from J, the junction kept 6 bases outside the gene matches. There are 16 residues in the CDR3. CDR1 is LNHDA and CDR2 is SQIVND in the germline V gene (reference sequence). CDR3 bases: TGTGCCAGTAGTATCCGGACAGGGGGTGGAACAGATACGCAGTATTTT. It is translated as CASSIRTGGGTDTQYF.

This chain uses TRBV5-1 with TRBJ2-1; TRBD2 agrees at 9 bases. CDR1 SGHRS and CDR2 YFSETQ come from the germline V gene. CDR3 length: 15 amino acids. The ends lost 4 bases at V and 5 bases at J; junction bases unmatched: 7. The CDR3 coding sequence is TGCGCCAGCAGCCGTAGCGGGAGTGGGAACAATGAGCAGTTCTTC. It codes for CASSRSGSGNNEQFF.

V and J are TRBV6-6 and TRBJ2-2; 10 bases agree with TRBD2. J lost 6 bases, V lost 6 bases, and 10 bases had no gene match. This CDR3 contains 16 residues. Germline loops: CDR1 MNHNY, CDR2 SVGAGI (reference sequence). As DNA, the CDR3 is TGTGCCAGCAGCACGACCCTAGCGGGAGATGCCGGGGAGCTGTTTTTT. Amino acid sequence: CASSTTLAGDAGELFF.

This clone was found a few times. The chain is built from TRBV9 and TRBJ2-7; either TRBD1 or TRBD2 may fit D (5 bases each). The germline CDR1 and CDR2 sequences are SGDLS and YYNGEE. Trimming removed 2 bases from V and 6 bases from J, with 12 bases in between. The CDR3 loop spans 13 amino acids. The CDR3 coding sequence is TGTGCCAGCAGCGTCCAGGGAGTCGGCGAGCAGTACTTC. Residues: CASSVQGVGEQYF.

The chain couples TRBV5-7 to TRBJ1-2; D uncertain. TRBV5-7 counts as an open reading frame of uncertain function. The V gene lost 4 bases and the J gene lost 3 bases, with 7 bases spanning the gap. The CDR3 has 12 amino acids. The CDR3 sequence is CASSRQYYGYTF. The CDR3 nucleotides are TGTGCCAGCAGCCGGCAGTACTATGGCTACACCTTC.

Written as DNA, the CDR3 is TGCGCCAGCAGCGCATCTAGCCAAGGCACAGATACGCAGTATTTT. It yields the protein CASSASSQGTDTQYF. This chain joins TRBV5-1 and TRBJ2-3, with a weak D call TRBD2 (5 bases). V lost 4 bases and J lost 1, with 13 bases in between. The CDR3 runs 15 residues. Germline CDR1 and CDR2: SGHRS and YFSETQ. Together with reference TRBV5-1 and TRBJ2-3, the CDR3 gives the full variable domain: KAGVTQTPRYLIKTRGQQVTLSCSPISGHRSVSWYQQTPGQGLQFLFEYFSETQRNKGNFPGRFSGRQFSNSRSEMNVSTLELGDSALYLCASSASSQGTDTQYFGPGTRLTVL.

The genes are TRBV27 and TRBJ1-1; D gene unclear. CDR1 is MNHEY and CDR2 is SMNVEV in the germline V gene (reference sequence). The length of the CDR3 is 13 residues. Deletions cut 6 bases from V and 2 bases from J, with 10 bases between. The CDR3 protein is CASSTGYNTEAFF. CDR3 DNA sequence: TGTGCCAGCAGCACGGGCTATAACACTGAAGCTTTCTTT.

This clone was counted only a few times. The chain employs TRBV19 and TRBJ1-5; no clear D. V was clipped by 0 bases and J by 1 base, with 10 bases between them. Germline assignment: CDR1 LNHDA and CDR2 SQIVND (reference sequence). The CDR3 runs 16 residues. CDR3 loop: CASSIDLRMSNQPQHF. The CDR3 DNA is TGTGCCAGTAGTATAGATCTGAGGATGAGCAATCAGCCCCAGCATTTT.

The chain employs TRBV6-5 and TRBJ2-5; no clear D gene. V was pared by 0 bases and J by 2 bases, with 4 bases between. Germline V CDR1 and CDR2: MNHEY, SVGAGI. The CDR3 runs 13 residues. DNA for the CDR3: TGTGCCAGCAGTTACTCGAGTCAAGAGACCCAGTACTTC. Protein product: CASSYSSQETQYF.

V and J are TRBV7-9 and TRBJ1-2; D gene ambiguous. Trimming took off 7 bases at V and 7 bases at J, with 13 bases between the two ends. The CDR3 spans 12 residues. The germline V gene has CDR1 SEHNR and CDR2 FQNEAQ (reference sequence). CDR3 in amino acids: CASIPWGRGYTF. The CDR3 DNA follows: TGTGCCAGCATCCCCTGGGGTCGTGGCTACACCTTC. Full variable domain (outside the CDR3, taken from reference TRBV7-9 and TRBJ1-2): DTGVSQNPRHKITKRGQNVTFRCDPISEHNRLYWYRQTLGQGPEFLTYFQNEAQLEKSRLLSDRFSAERPKGSFSTLEIQRTEQGDSAMYLCASIPWGRGYTFGSGTRLTVV.

The chain recombines TRBV6-5 with TRBJ2-3; TRBD1 matches 11 bases. CDR3 size: 16 residues. Trimming cost V 2 bases and J 0 bases; bases outside gene matches: 1. The germline CDR1 and CDR2 sequences are MNHEY and SVGAGI. CDR3 sequence reads: CASSYGQGASTDTQYF. The CDR3 DNA follows: TGTGCCAGCAGTTACGGACAGGGGGCTAGCACAGATACGCAGTATTTT.

This clone was seen a handful of times. V and J are TRBV5-1 and TRBJ2-7; 8 bases line up with TRBD1. Per the germline V gene, CDR1 is SGHRS and CDR2 is YFSETQ. The CDR3 is 14 amino acids. With V trimmed by 9 bases and J by 6 bases, 14 bases remained unmatched. Written as DNA, the CDR3 is TGCGCCACGCAAACAGGGACAGGAGGAGGCGAGCAGTACTTC. The encoded protein is CATQTGTGGGEQYF.

This chain connects TRBV18 to TRBJ2-3, with a possible D match to TRBD2 (6 bases). Germline V CDR1 and CDR2: KGHSH, LQKENI. V was shortened by 1 base and J by 1 base, with 9 bases between the two germline ends. The CDR3 is 15 residues long. Here the CDR3 reads CASSPRASGTDTQYF. In DNA, the CDR3 is TGTGCCAGCTCACCACGGGCTAGCGGCACAGATACGCAGTATTTT.

The rearrangement joins TRBV18 to TRBJ1-2; 8 bases map to TRBD1. The CDR3 totals 15 residues. The ends lost 5 bases at V and 6 bases at J; junction bases unmatched: 11. Germline V lookup: CDR1 KGHSH, CDR2 LQKENI. This CDR3 reads CASSTRQGSVDGYTF. CDR3 sequence (DNA): TGTGCCAGCTCAACCCGACAGGGGTCGGTGGATGGCTACACCTTC.

Only a few counts were recorded for this clone. CDR3 nucleotide sequence: TGCGCCAGCAGTGAGTCGAACGGCTATGGCTACACCTTC. This encodes CASSESNGYGYTF. This chain uses TRBV10-1 with TRBJ1-2; no clear D gene. The germline V and J ends were trimmed by 0 bases and 4 bases, with 6 bases remaining between them. The CDR3 extends over 13 amino acids. Germline CDR1 and CDR2: WNHNN and SYGVQD (reference sequence).

The chain is built from TRBV5-1 and TRBJ1-5; 8 nucleotides line up with TRBD1. With V trimmed by 4 bases and J by 2 bases, 5 bases remained unmatched. This CDR3 contains 15 residues. CDR1 SGHRS and CDR2 YFSETQ come from the germline V gene. This CDR3 reads CASSTTGEGNQPQHF. The DNA for the CDR3 is TGCGCCAGCAGCACGACAGGGGAGGGCAATCAGCCCCAGCATTTT.